Below, 4 T cell receptor beta chains from the same sample are listed, as sequenced in a study of T cell repertoires in cytomegalovirus infection. TCRdb used MiXCR to reprocess the reads, holding one entry per CDR3 protein. The sample carries approximately 320,000 distinct CDR3 sequences, 8% to 10% recorded once. The sample comprised PBMCs. Source of these receptors: a human donor in good health (CMV status not recorded). Some clones in this sample may be carry-over from other donors' samples.

Only a few counts were recorded for this clonotype. The chain has TRBV4-1 and TRBJ1-3; a weak D match, TRBD1 (5 bases). The CDR3 is 15 amino acids. Looked up from germline, CDR1 is MGHRA and CDR2 is YSYEKL. Trimming left V 4 bases short and J 1 base short, with 11 bases between. The CDR3: CASSRRGRSGNTIYF. Here the CDR3 DNA reads TGCGCCAGCAGCCGACGGGGACGGTCTGGAAACACCATATATTTT.

This clonotype turned up a few times. This chain links TRBV7-3 with TRBJ2-3; 9 bases agree with TRBD2. Unmatched junction bases numbered 3, after V lost 4 bases and J lost 4 bases. The CDR3 runs 14 residues. The germline V gene has CDR1 SGHTA and CDR2 FQGTGA. The CDR3 DNA is TGTGCCAGCAGCTGGCGGGGGGGCGCAGATACGCAGTATTTT. This sequence encodes CASSWRGGADTQYF.

Concerning this clonotype itself: This may come from a read error, since a much larger clone is one base off. The gene calls are TRBV7-9 and TRBJ2-2; the match to TRBD1 covers 7 bases. Germline lookup yields CDR1 SEHNR and CDR2 FQNEAQ (reference sequence). This CDR3 contains 15 residues. CDR3 region: CASSPDRAKTGKLFF. The CDR3 nucleotides are TGTGCCAGCAGCCCAGACAGGGCCAAGACCGGGAAGCTGTTTTTT.

This chain uses TRBV6-2 or TRBV6-3 with TRBJ2-7, with D hard to call. The V gene lost 8 bases and the J gene lost 3 bases, with 11 bases spanning the gap. CDR3 length: 12 amino acids. Germline-derived CDR1 and CDR2 are MNHEY and SVGEGT. CDR3 loop: CASGSGFYEQYF. Here the CDR3 DNA reads TGTGCCAGCGGATCAGGCTTCTACGAGCAGTACTTC.